This TCR beta chain was documented in a study of blood T cell repertoires in COVID-19 (TCRdb year 2020). With respect to the entire study: The collaborator samples originated in the United States, Italy and Spain and spanned the acute and convalescent phases of COVID-19. The material from the prospective study consisted of cDNA or gDNA derived from T cells, B-cell-depleted T cells, or PBMCs. The dataset comprised deeply sampled blood TCRbeta repertoires from subjects exposed to, actively infected with, or recovered from COVID-19. The repertoires were released in a freely available public database intended as a resource for research on the immune response to SARS-CoV-2. The samples were drawn from the first 160 participants of the ongoing ImmuneRACE study and from about 1,200 subjects provided by 6 global collaborators. Sample metadata almost always included a de-identified subject ID, COVID-19 status, age in years and sex. Where available, HLA class I and class II types were taken from metadata supplied by the sample provider and were not determined by assay-based typing. General conclusions and limits of the study: The amount of clinical and demographic metadata varied by source and participant and was provided uncurated.

TCRbeta CDR3 regions were amplified from genomic DNA by means of the immunoSEQ Assay, a bias-controlled multiplex PCR. The published analysis was carried out like this. The number of nucleated cells in each sample was estimated from the amplification of reference gene primers within the assay. To quantify the absolute abundance of each unique TCRbeta CDR3 rearrangement, sequence reads were collapsed and filtered. Productive Simpson clonality was computed per sample as the square root of Simpson's diversity index over productive rearrangements. TCRdb re-hosts the immuneACCESS table, in-frame sequences only. Its copies lack some clones; in the studies checked, an unresolved V gene accounts for under half of them, and the cause for the rest is not known. That table is the source of V, J and clone size, and D and trimming were worked out from the DNA. The sample profile shows roughly 68,000 clones; roughly 81% of them were found once. The top ten clones comprise 9.2% of the sample.

V is cut by 4 bases and J by 5 bases, and the space between the germline ends is 12 bases. Based on the germline V gene (reference sequence), the CDR1 and CDR2 sequences are MNHEY and SMNVEV. The CDR3 spans 14 residues, from the cysteine through the phenylalanine. The entry retains the CDR3 DNA only, 42 bases that are in frame from base 1. As to this clone: Its antigen is not yet known. The input lacks base qualities; no much larger clone sits a single base away.

The collaborating institutions used their own protocols to collect whole blood in K2EDTA tubes. For TCRbeta analysis, collaborators shipped samples in one of three forms: frozen whole blood, isolated PBMCs, or DNA extracted from either of those sample types. This clonotype was sampled from a human donor in a cohort sampled during active COVID-19. Sequenced material: peripheral blood. The chain is made from TRBV27 and TRBJ2-1, with a weak D call of TRBD1 (6 bases match). CDR3 protein: CASSSGTRNNEQFF. Here is the DNA: TGTGCCAGCAGTTCTGGGACAAGAAACAATGAGCAGTTCTTC.